The clone carrying this T cell receptor (beta chain) was seen a handful of times. Germline V gene lookup returns CDR1 GTSNPN and CDR2 SVGIG (reference sequence). The length of the CDR3 is 14 residues. V lost 2 bases and J lost 3, with 14 bases in between. The data were obtained in a study of cytomegalovirus exposure and HLA in healthy donors. PCR used 60 Vbeta primers and 13 Jbeta primers. Assay used: immunoSEQ multiplex PCR; TCRdb lists only in-frame clones, some missing. The repertoire includes 90,000 to 140,000 clones, roughly 79% of them detected once, and approximately 1.2% sits in the top ten. This TCR was recovered from a man aged 35 to 55 in good health and CMV-seronegative. The specimen sequenced was PBMCs. V gene TRBV30 combines with J gene TRBJ2-7; perhaps TRBD2 as D (5 bases). Here the CDR3 DNA reads TGTGCCTGGAGTCTCTGGGGAGCTCGCTACGAGCAGTACTTC. Protein sequence: CAWSLWGARYEQYF.